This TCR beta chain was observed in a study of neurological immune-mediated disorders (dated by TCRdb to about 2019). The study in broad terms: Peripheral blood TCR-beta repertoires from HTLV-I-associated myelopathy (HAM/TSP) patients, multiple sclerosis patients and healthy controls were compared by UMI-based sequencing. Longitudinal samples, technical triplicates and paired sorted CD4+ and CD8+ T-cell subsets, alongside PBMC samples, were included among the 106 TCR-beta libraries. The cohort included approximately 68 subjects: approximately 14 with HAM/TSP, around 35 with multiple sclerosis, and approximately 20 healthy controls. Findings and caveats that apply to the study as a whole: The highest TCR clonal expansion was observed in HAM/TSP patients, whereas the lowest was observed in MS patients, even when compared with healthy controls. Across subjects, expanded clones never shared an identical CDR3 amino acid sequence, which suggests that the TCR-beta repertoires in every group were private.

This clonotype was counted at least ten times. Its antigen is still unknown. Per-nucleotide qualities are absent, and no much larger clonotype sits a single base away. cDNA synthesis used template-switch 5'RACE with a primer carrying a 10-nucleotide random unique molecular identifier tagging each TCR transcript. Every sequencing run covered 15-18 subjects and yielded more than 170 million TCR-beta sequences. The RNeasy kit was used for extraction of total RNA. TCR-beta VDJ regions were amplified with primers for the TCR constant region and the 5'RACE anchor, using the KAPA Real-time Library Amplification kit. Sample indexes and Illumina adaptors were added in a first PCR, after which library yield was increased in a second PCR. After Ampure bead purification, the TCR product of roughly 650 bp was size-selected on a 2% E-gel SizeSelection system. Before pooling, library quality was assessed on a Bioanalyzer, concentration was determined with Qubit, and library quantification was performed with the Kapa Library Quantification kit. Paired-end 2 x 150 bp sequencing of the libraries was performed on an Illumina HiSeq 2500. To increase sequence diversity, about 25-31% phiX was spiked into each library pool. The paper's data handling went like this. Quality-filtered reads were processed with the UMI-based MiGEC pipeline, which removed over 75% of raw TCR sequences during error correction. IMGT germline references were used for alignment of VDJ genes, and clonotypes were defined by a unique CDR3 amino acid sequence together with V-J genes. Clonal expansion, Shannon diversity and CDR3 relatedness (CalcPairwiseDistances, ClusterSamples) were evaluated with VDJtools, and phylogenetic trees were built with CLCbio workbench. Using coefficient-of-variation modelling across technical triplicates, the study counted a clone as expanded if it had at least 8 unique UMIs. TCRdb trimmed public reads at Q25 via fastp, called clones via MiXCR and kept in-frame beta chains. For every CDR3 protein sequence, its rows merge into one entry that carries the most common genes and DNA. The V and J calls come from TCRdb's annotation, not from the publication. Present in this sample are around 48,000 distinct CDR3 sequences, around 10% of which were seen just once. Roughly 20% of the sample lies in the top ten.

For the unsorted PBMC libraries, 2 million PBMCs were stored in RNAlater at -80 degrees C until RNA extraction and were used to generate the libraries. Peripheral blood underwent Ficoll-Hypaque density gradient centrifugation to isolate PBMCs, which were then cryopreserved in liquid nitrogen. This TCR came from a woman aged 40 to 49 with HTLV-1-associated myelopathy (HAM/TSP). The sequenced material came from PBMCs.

CDR3 reads: CASSPGASGNTIYF. The DNA reads as follows: TGCGCCAGCAGCCCCGGGGCCTCCGGAAACACCATATATTTT. This chain joins TRBV5-1 to TRBJ1-3; possibly the D gene is TRBD1, per 5 matching bases. Counted from cysteine to phenylalanine, this CDR3 has 14 amino acids. Left in the record is the CDR3 DNA by itself, 42 bases read in frame from the first base. Relative to germline, V is 4 bases shorter and J is 4 bases shorter, with 12 bases between their ends. The germline V gene yields SGHRS for CDR1 and YFSETQ for CDR2.